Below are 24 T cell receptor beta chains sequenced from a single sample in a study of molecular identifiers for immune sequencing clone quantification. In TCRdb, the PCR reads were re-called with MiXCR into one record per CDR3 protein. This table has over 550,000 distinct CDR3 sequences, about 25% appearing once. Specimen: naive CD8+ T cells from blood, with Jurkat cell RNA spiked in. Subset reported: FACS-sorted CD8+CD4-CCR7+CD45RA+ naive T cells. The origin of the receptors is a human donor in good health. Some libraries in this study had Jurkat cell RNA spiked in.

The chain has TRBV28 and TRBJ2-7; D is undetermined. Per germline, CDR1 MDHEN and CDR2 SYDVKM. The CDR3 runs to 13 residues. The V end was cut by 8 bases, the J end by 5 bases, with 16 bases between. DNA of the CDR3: TGTGCCAGCCACGGTCGAGGTTGGGACGAGCAGTACTTC. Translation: CASHGRGWDEQYF.

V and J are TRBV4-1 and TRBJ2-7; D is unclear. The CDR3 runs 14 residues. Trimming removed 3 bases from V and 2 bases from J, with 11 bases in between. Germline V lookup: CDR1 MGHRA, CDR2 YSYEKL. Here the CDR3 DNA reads TGCGCCAGCAGCCACAGCCCTTCCACCTACGAGCAGTACTTC. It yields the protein CASSHSPSTYEQYF.

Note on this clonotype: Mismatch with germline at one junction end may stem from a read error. The CDR3 here is CASSEWGSYKEQFF. CDR3 nucleotide sequence: TGTGCCAGCAGCGAATGGGGAAGCTACAAAGAGCAGTTCTTC. The chain uses TRBV7-2 and TRBJ2-1; D remains ambiguous. This CDR3 spans 14 amino acids. The V gene's germline CDR1 is SGHTA and CDR2 FQGNSA.

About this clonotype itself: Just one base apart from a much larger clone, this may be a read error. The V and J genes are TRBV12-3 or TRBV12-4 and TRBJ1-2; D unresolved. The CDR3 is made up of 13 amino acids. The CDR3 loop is CAGSPRGNYGYTF. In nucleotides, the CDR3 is TGTGCCGGCAGTCCCCGCGGGAACTATGGCTACACCTTC.

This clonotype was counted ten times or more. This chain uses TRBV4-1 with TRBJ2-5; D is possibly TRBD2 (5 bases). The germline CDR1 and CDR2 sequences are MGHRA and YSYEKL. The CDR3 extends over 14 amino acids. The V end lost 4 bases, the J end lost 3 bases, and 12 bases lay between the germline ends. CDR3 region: CASSPGLREETQYF. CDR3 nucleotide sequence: TGCGCCAGCAGCCCGGGTCTGCGGGAAGAGACCCAGTACTTC.

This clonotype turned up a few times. The CDR3 DNA reads as TGCGCCAGCAGCTTGACTGGCAGTGAAGCTTTCTTT. It yields the protein CASSLTGSEAFF. This sequence joins TRBV5-1 and TRBJ1-1; D remains unclear. Germline CDR1 SGHRS, CDR2 YFSETQ. With 1 base removed from V and 7 bases from J, the gap between germline ends came to 8 bases. The CDR3 has 12 amino acids. Filled out from reference TRBV5-1 and TRBJ1-1, the complete variable domain reads KAGVTQTPRYLIKTRGQQVTLSCSPISGHRSVSWYQQTPGQGLQFLFEYFSETQRNKGNFPGRFSGRQFSNSRSEMNVSTLELGDSALYLCASSLTGSEAFFGQGTRLTVV.

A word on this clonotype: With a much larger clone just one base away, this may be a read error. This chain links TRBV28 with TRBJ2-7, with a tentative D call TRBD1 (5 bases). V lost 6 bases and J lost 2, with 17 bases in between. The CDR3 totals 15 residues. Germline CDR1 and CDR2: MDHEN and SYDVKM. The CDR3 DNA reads TGTGCCAGCAGACTCCGACAGTACCCGACCTACGAGCAGTACTTC. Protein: CASRLRQYPTYEQYF.

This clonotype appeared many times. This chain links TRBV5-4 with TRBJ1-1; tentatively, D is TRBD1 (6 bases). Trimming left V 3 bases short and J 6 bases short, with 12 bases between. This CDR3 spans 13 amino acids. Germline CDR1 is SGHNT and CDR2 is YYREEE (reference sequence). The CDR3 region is CASSYFGGAEAFF. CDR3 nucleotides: TGTGCCAGCAGCTACTTTGGGGGCGCTGAAGCTTTCTTT.

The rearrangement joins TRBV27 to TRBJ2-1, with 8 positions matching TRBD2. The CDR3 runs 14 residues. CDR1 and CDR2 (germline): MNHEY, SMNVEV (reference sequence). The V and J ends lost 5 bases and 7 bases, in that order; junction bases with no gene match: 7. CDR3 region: CASSTGGPGNEQFF. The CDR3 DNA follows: TGTGCCAGCAGTACGGGAGGGCCGGGGAATGAGCAGTTCTTC.

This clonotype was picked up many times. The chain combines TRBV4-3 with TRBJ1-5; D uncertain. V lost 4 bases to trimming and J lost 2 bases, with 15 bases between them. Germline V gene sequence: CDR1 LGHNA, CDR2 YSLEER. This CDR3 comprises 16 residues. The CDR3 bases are TGCGCCAGCAGCCCTCATTTATCCACGGGCAATCAGCCCCAGCATTTT. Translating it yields CASSPHLSTGNQPQHF.

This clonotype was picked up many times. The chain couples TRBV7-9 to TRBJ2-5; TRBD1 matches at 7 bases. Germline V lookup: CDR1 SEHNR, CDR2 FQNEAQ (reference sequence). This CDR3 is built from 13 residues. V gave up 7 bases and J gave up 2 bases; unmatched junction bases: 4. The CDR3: CASTGQDQETQYF. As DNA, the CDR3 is TGTGCCAGCACTGGACAGGATCAAGAGACCCAGTACTTC.

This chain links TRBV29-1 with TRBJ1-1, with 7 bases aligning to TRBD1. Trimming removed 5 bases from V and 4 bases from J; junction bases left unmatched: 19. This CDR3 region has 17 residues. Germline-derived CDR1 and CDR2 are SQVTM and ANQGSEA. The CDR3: CSVKERTGSFPSTEAFF. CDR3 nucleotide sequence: TGCAGCGTTAAGGAGAGGACAGGAAGCTTTCCGAGCACTGAAGCTTTCTTT.

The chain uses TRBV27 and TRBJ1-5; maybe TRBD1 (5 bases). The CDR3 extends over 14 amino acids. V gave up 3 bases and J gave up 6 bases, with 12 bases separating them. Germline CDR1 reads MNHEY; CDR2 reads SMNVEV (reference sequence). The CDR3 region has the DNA TGTGCCAGCAGTTTGGGAGGGGAAGGTCAGCCCCAGCATTTT. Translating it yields CASSLGGEGQPQHF.

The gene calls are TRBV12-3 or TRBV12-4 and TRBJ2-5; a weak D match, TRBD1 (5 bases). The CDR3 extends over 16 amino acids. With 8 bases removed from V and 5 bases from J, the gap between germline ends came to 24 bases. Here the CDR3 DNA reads TGTGCCAGCTGCCGAATTAGGGGCCCTGAGGAGGAGACCCAGTACTTC. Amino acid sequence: CASCRIRGPEEETQYF.

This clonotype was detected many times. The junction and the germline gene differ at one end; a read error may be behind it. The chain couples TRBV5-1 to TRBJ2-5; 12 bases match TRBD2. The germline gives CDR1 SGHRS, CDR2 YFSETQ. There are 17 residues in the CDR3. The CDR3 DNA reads TGTGCCAGCAGCTTAGGGCTAGCGGGGGGGCTGCAAGAGACCCAGTACTTC. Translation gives CASSLGLAGGLQETQYF.

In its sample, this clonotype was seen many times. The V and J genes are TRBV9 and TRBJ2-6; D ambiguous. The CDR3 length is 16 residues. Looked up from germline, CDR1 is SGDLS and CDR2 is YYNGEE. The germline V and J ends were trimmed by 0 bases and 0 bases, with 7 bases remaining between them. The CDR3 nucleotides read TGTGCCAGCAGCGTAGCGCGGAACTCTGGGGCCAACGTCCTGACTTTC. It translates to CASSVARNSGANVLTF.

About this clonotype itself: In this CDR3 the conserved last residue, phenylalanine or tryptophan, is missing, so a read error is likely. CDR3 protein: CASSYSRAGELFL. DNA for the CDR3: TGTGCCAGCAGTTACTCGAGAGCCGGGGAGCTGTTTCTT. V gene TRBV6-5 combines with J gene TRBJ2-2; D unresolved. CDR3 size: 13 residues. From germline, CDR1 is MNHEY and CDR2 SVGAGI. Trimming shortened V by 0 bases and J by 6 bases, and 5 bases separated the two germline ends.

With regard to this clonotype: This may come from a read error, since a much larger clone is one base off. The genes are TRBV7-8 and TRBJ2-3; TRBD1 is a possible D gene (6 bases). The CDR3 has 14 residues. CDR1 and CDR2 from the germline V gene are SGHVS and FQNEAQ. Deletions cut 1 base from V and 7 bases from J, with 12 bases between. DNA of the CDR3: TGTGCCAGCAGCTTAGTCACAGGGTCATATACGCAGTATTTT. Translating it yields CASSLVTGSYTQYF.

The CDR3 protein is CASSDTGLAGGRSPNTQYF. As DNA, the CDR3 is TGTGCCAGCAGTGACACCGGACTAGCGGGGGGGCGGAGTCCGAATACGCAGTATTTT. The chain links TRBV2 to TRBJ2-3, with 15 bases aligning to TRBD2. The CDR3 consists of 19 residues. The ends lost 3 bases at V and 7 bases at J; junction bases unmatched: 14. Germline V gene data show CDR1 as SNHLY and CDR2 as FYNNEI.

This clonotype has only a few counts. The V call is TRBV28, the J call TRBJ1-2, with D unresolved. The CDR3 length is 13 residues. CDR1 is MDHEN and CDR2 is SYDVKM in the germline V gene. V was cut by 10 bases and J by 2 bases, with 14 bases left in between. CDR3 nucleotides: TGTGCCATCCGACCCAGTCTAAACTATGGCTACACCTTC. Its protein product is CAIRPSLNYGYTF.

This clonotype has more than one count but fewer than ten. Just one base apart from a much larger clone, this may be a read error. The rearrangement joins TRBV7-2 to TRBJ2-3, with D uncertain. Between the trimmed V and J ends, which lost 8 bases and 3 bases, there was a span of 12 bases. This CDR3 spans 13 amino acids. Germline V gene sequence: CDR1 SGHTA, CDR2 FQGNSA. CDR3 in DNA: TGTGCCAGCGGCTCACCGACTACAGATACGCAGTATTTT. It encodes CASGSPTTDTQYF.

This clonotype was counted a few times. The CDR3 coding sequence is TGTGCCAGCAGTTTGTATCTAGACCCCCCCATGGAGCAGTTCTTC. It is translated as CASSLYLDPPMEQFF. V gene TRBV28 combines with J gene TRBJ2-1; D call uncertain. This CDR3 spans 15 amino acids. The V gene lost 3 bases and the J gene lost 10 bases, with 19 bases spanning the gap. Germline V gene sequence: CDR1 MDHEN, CDR2 SYDVKM.

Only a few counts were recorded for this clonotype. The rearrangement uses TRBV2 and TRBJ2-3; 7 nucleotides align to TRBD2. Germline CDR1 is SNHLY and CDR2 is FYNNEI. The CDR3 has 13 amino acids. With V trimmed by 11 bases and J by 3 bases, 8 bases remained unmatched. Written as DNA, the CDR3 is TGTGCCGGCCGGGAGGTGGGAACAGATACGCAGTATTTT. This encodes CAGREVGTDTQYF.

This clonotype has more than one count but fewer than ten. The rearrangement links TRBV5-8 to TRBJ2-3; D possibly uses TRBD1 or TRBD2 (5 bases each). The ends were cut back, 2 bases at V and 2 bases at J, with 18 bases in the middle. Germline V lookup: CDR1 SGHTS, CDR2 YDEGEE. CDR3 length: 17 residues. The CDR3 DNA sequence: TGTGCCAGCAGCTTATTTGCCGGGACCCACAACACAGATACGCAGTATTTT. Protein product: CASSLFAGTHNTDTQYF. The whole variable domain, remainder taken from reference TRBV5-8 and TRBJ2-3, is EAGVTQSPTHLIKTRGQQATLRCSPISGHTSVYWYQQALGLGLQFLLWYDEGEERNRGNFPPRFSGRQFPNYSSELNVNALELEDSALYLCASSLFAGTHNTDTQYFGPGTRLTVL.